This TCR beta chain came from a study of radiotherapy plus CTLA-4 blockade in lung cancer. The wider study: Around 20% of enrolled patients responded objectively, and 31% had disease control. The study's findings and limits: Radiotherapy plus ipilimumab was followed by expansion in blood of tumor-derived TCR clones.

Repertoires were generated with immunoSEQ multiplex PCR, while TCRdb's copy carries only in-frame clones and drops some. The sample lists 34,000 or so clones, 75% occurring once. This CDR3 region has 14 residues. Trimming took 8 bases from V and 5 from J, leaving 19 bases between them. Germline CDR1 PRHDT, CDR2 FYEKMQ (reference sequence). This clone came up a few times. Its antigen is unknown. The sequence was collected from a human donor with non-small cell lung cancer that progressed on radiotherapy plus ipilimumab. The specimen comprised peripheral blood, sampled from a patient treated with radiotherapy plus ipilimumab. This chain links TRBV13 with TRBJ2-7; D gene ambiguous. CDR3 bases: TGTGCCAGCGCCCTAGGACGGTCCAGTAACGAGCAGTACTTC. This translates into CASALGRSSNEQYF.